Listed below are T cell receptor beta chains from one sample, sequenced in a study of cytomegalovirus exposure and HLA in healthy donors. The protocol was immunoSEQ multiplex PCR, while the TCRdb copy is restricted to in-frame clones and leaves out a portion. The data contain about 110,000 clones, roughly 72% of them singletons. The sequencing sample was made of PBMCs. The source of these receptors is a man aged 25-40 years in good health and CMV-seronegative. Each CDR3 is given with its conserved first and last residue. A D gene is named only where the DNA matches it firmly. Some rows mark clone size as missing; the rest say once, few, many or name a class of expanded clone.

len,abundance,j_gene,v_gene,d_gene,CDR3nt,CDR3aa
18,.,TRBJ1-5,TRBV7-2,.,TGTGCCAGCAGCTTACGACACACCTCACAGGGACCAAATCAGCCCCAGCATTTT,CASSLRHTSQGPNQPQHF
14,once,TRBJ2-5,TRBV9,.,TGTGCCAGCAGCGCCACAGGGAGTAAGGAGACCCAGTACTTC,CASSATGSKETQYF
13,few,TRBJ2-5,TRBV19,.,TGTGCCAGTAACCCCACCCGGGGGGAGACCCAGTACTTC,CASNPTRGETQYF
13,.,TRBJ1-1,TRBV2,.,TGTGCCAGCAGCGCGACAGCGAACACTGAAGCTTTCTTT,CASSATANTEAFF
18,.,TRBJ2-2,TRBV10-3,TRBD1,TGTGCCATCAGTGAGACAGAGCCAGGGGGCGCGAACACCGGGGAGCTGTTTTTT,CAISETEPGGANTGELFF
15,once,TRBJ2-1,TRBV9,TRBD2,TGTGCCAGCAGCGCGAATAGCGGGGGGGTTAATGAGCAGTTCTTC,CASSANSGGVNEQFF
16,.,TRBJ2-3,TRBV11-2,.,TGTGCCAGCAGCTCCTACGGCGGGGAGAGCACAGATACGCAGTATTTT,CASSSYGGESTDTQYF
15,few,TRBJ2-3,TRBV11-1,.,TGTGCCAGCAGCCTAGACGGGGAATCCACAGATACGCAGTATTTT,CASSLDGESTDTQYF
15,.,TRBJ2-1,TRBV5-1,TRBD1,TGCGCCAGCAGCTTCTTGGGACAGGGGGGAGATGAGCAGTTCTTC,CASSFLGQGGDEQFF
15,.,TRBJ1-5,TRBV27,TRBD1,TGTGCCAGCAGTTTATCAAGAGGGGGCGGTCAGCCCCAGCATTTT,CASSLSRGGGQPQHF
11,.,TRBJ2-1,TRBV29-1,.,TGCAGCGCTGACTTGGGAGGTGAGCAGTTCTTC,CSADLGGEQFF
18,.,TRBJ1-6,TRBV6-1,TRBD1,TGTGCCAGCAGTGAAGCGCGGGGACAGGGACTCTATAATTCACCCCTCCACTTT,CASSEARGQGLYNSPLHF
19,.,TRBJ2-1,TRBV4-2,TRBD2,TGTGCCAGCAGCCTACGACTAGCGGGGGCCCCGAGCTCCTACAATGAGCAGTTCTTC,CASSLRLAGAPSSYNEQFF
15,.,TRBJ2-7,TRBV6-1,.,TGTGCCAGCAGTGAAGGAGTCCTAGCTCCATACGAGCAGTACTTC,CASSEGVLAPYEQYF
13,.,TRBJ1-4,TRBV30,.,TGTGCACGCGGCCAGTTACTCCCGGAAAAACTGTTTTTT,CARGQLLPEKLFF
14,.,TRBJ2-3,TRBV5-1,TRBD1,TGCGCCAGCAGCTTGTCCCAGGGGGCAGATACGCAGTATTTT,CASSLSQGADTQYF
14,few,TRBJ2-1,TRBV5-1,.,TGCGCCAGCATGGGGAGCCTCTCCTACAATGAGCAGTTCTTC,CASMGSLSYNEQFF
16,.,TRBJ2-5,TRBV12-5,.,TGTGCTAGTGGAAACCATACCATCAGCGTGGGTGAGACCCAGTACTTC,CASGNHTISVGETQYF
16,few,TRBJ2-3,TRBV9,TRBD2,TGTGCCAGCAGCGTAGAGAATAGCGGGAGCACAGATACGCAGTATTTT,CASSVENSGSTDTQYF
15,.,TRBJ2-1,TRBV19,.,TGTGCCAGTACCGCATCTCAAACTAGCACCAATGAGCAGTTCTTC,CASTASQTSTNEQFF
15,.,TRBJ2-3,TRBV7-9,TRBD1,TGTGCCAGCAGCTTCCGCACAGGGGGAACAGATACGCAGTATTTT,CASSFRTGGTDTQYF
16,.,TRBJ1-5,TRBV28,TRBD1,TGTGCCAGCAGTCTTCGACAGGGGGCAAGCAATCAGCCCCAGCATTTT,CASSLRQGASNQPQHF
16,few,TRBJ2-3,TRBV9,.,TGTGCCAGCAGCGTTGGCGAAGGTGGAGGCACAGATACGCAGTATTTT,CASSVGEGGGTDTQYF
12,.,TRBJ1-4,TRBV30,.,TGTGCCTGCATTGCAACTAATGAAAAACTGTTTTTT,CACIATNEKLFF
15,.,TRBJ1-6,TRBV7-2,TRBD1,TGTGCCAGCAGCTTAAGGGGGGACAGTAATTCACCCCTCCACTTT,CASSLRGDSNSPLHF
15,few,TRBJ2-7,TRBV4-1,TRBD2,TGCGCCAGCAGCCAAGAAGGGACTAGCGTGGGCGAGCAGTACTTC,CASSQEGTSVGEQYF
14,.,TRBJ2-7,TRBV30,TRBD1,TGTGCCTGGAGTGACCAGGGGGCTAGGTACGAGCAGTACTTC,CAWSDQGARYEQYF
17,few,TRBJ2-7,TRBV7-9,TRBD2,TGTGCCAGCAGCTTAATCTTTTCGACTAGCGGGACTTGCGAGCAGTACTTC,CASSLIFSTSGTCEQYF
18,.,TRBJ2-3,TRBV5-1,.,TGCGCCAGCAGCTTGTTTGCGTCCGGGGACTCTCACACAGATACGCAGTATTTT,CASSLFASGDSHTDTQYF
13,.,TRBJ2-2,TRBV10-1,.,TGCGCCAGCAGTGTAGGGGTGACGGGGGAGCTGTTTTTT,CASSVGVTGELFF
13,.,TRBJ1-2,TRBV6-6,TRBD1,TGTGCCAGCAGGCTGGACAGGGGGCAAGGCTACACCTTC,CASRLDRGQGYTF
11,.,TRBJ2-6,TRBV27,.,TGTGCCAGCAGACACCATGAGGGCCCGACTTTC,CASRHHEGPTF
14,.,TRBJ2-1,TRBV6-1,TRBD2,TGTGCCAGCAGACTAGCGGTCGTTTACAATGAGCAGTTCTTC,CASRLAVVYNEQFF
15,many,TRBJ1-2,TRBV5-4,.,TGTGCCAGCAGCTTGGCCAGACAGGACGCATCGCCCTACACCTTC,CASSLARQDASPYTF
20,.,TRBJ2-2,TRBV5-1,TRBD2,TGCGCCAGCAGCGTAGTTCCGGGACTAGCGGGGGGAACGAACACCGGGGAGCTGTTTTTT,CASSVVPGLAGGTNTGELFF
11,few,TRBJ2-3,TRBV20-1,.,TGCAGTGGGGGGGTGTCAGATACGCAGTATTTT,CSGGVSDTQYF
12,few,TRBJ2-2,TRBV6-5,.,TGTGCCAGCAGCCCAGGGTCCGGGGAGCTGTTTTTT,CASSPGSGELFF
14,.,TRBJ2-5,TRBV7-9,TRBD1,TGTGCCAGCAGTCCGGGACAGGGGCCGGAGACCCAGTACTTC,CASSPGQGPETQYF
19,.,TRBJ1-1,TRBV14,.,TGTGCCAGCAGCCAAGGGTCCGGCAGGGGCCTTACCTCGAACACTGAAGCTTTCTTT,CASSQGSGRGLTSNTEAFF
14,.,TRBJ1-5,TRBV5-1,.,TGCGCCAGCAGCCCCTCAACAGGAAATCAGCCCCAGCATTTT,CASSPSTGNQPQHF
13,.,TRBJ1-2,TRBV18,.,TGTGCCAGCTCACCAAGGGGTGACTATGGCTACACCTTC,CASSPRGDYGYTF
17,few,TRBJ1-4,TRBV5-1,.,TGCGCCAGCAGCTTGGGACAATTGAATGACGCGTATGAAAAACTGTTTTTT,CASSLGQLNDAYEKLFF
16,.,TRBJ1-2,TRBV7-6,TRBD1,TGTGCCAGCAGCCTACAGGGGGCGAGGGGGAACTATGGCTACACCTTC,CASSLQGARGNYGYTF
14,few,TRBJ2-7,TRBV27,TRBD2,TGTGCCAGCAGTTTTAGCGGGAGCTCCTACGAGCAGTACTTC,CASSFSGSSYEQYF
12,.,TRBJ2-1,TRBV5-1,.,TGCGCCAGCAGCTCGCAGGGAAATGAGCAGTTCTTC,CASSSQGNEQFF
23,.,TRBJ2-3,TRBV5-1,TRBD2,TGCGCCAGCAGCTTTGCCTTACGTATGACTAGCGGGGGGCCCCACACTAGCACAGATACGCAGTATTTT,CASSFALRMTSGGPHTSTDTQYF
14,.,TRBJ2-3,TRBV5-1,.,TGCGCCAGCAGCTTTGGGAGACCACACGATACGCAGTATTTT,CASSFGRPHDTQYF
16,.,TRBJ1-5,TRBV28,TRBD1,TGTGCCAGCAGTTGGGACAGGGGGCGAGGAAATCAGCCCCAGCATTTT,CASSWDRGRGNQPQHF
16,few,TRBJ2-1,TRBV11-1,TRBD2,TGTGCCAGCAGCACTGGGACTAGCGGGCGCCCTTCGAAGCAGTTCTTC,CASSTGTSGRPSKQFF
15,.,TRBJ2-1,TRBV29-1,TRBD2,TGCAGCGTTGAAGATCTTCTATTTGCGGGAGGGCGGCAGTTCTTC,CSVEDLLFAGGRQFF
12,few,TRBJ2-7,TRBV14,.,TGTGCCAGCAGCCAAGCGGGATACGAGCAGTACTTC,CASSQAGYEQYF
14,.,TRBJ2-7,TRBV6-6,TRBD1,TGTGCCAGCACCAAAGGGGACAGGGCGGACGAGCAGTACTTC,CASTKGDRADEQYF
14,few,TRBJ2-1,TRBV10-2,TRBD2,TGCGCCAGCACTTCTAGCGGGGGGGGCCATGAGCAGTTCTTC,CASTSSGGGHEQFF
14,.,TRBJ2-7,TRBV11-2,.,TGTGCCAGCAGCTTATCCGACACTCTTTACGAGCAGTACTTC,CASSLSDTLYEQYF
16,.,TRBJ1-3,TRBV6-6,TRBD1,TGTGCCAGCAGCCAGGGACAGGGACTGGCCGGAAACACCATATATTTT,CASSQGQGLAGNTIYF
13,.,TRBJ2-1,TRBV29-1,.,TGCAGCGTTGGGGCTTCTGGGTCTCATGAGCAGTTCTTC,CSVGASGSHEQFF
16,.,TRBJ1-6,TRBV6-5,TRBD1,TGTGCCAGCAGTTACTCAAGACAGGGAGACAATTCACCCCTCCACTTT,CASSYSRQGDNSPLHF